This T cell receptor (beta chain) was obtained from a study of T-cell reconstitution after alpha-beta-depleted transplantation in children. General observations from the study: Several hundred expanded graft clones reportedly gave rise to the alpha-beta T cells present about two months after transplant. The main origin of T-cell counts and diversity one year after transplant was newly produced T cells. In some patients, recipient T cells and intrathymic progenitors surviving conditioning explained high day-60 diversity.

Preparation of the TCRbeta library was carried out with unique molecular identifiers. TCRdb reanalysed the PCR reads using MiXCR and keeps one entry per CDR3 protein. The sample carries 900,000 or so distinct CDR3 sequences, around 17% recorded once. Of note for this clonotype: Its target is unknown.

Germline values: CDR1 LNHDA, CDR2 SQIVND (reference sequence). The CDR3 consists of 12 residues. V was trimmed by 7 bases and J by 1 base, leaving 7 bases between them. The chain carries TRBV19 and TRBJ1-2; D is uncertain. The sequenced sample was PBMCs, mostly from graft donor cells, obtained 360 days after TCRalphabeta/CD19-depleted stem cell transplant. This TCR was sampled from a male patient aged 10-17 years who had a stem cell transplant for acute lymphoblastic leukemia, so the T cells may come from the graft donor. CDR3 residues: CASNSGNYGYTF. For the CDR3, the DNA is TGTGCCAGTAACTCCGGTAACTATGGCTACACCTTC.